The rows below give T cell receptor beta chains drawn from one sample of a study of regulatory T cells in long-lasting Graves disease. Each CDR3 protein gets one entry after TCRdb re-called the multiplex PCR reads with MiXCR. The repertoire consists of a few hundred thousand distinct CDR3 sequences, with around 24% occurring once and the leading ten covering about a quarter. The starting material was peripheral blood mononuclear cells (PBMCs), obtained when the disease was refractory, from a patient treated with antithyroid drugs. The source of these receptors is a female donor with Graves disease. Both conserved end residues are part of each CDR3. The D gene is left open where the match is weak. For some rows the clone size is stated as once, few or many, or as a class when expanded; others skip it.

V gene: TRBV19; D gene: TRBD1; clone size: -; J gene: TRBJ1-2; CDR3 DNA: TGTGCCAGTAGTATAGGTGGAGGGGGCGTATATGGCTACACCTTC; CDR3 protein: CASSIGGGGVYGYTF
V gene: TRBV6-2/TRBV6-3; D gene: -; clone size: many; J gene: TRBJ2-7; CDR3 DNA: TGTGCCAGCAGTAGACAGTCCTCCGAGCAGTACTTC; CDR3 protein: CASSRQSSEQYF
V gene: TRBV5-1; D gene: -; clone size: -; J gene: TRBJ2-2; CDR3 DNA: TGCGCCAGCAGCTTGGGTTTCGGCGAGGCGAACACCGGGGAGCTGTTTTTT; CDR3 protein: CASSLGFGEANTGELFF
V gene: TRBV29-1; D gene: -; clone size: many; J gene: TRBJ1-5; CDR3 DNA: TGCAGCGTTGCTGTGACAGGCGGTGAGCCCCAGCATTTT; CDR3 protein: CSVAVTGGEPQHF
V gene: TRBV6-5; D gene: -; clone size: many; J gene: TRBJ2-5; CDR3 DNA: TGTGCCAGCAGTTACTCTGACGTCCAAGAGACCCAGTACTTC; CDR3 protein: CASSYSDVQETQYF
V gene: TRBV29-1; D gene: -; clone size: -; J gene: TRBJ2-3; CDR3 DNA: TGCAGCGTCCGCTTGGAGGTTCGCACAGATACGCAGTATTTT; CDR3 protein: CSVRLEVRTDTQYF
V gene: TRBV29-1; D gene: -; clone size: -; J gene: TRBJ2-7; CDR3 DNA: TGCAGCGTTCTGGCCCTAAAACAGGGTTCCTACGAGCAGTACTTC; CDR3 protein: CSVLALKQGSYEQYF
V gene: TRBV24-1; D gene: TRBD2; clone size: -; J gene: TRBJ2-7; CDR3 DNA: TGTGCCACCAGTGACCCAACCGGACTAGCGGGCGAGCAGTACTTC; CDR3 protein: CATSDPTGLAGEQYF
V gene: TRBV6-1; D gene: -; clone size: many; J gene: TRBJ2-7; CDR3 DNA: TGTGCCAGCAGTGACAGGTACCACGAGCAGTACTTC; CDR3 protein: CASSDRYHEQYF
V gene: TRBV29-1; D gene: -; clone size: many; J gene: TRBJ1-5; CDR3 DNA: TGCAGCGTTGTTGACAACCCCTATCAGCCCCAGCATTTT; CDR3 protein: CSVVDNPYQPQHF
V gene: TRBV7-9; D gene: -; clone size: once; J gene: TRBJ2-1; CDR3 DNA: TGTGCCAGCAGCCCCCGGGAGTCAAATGAGCAGTTCTTC; CDR3 protein: CASSPRESNEQFF
V gene: TRBV20-1; D gene: -; clone size: -; J gene: TRBJ1-4; CDR3 DNA: TGCAGTGCTAGAGCCCCGACAGCCTTTAATGAAAAACTGTTTTTT; CDR3 protein: CSARAPTAFNEKLFF
V gene: TRBV15; D gene: -; clone size: many; J gene: TRBJ1-1; CDR3 DNA: TGTGCCACCAGCAGAGAAGAATCGGCTGAAGCTTTCTTT; CDR3 protein: CATSREESAEAFF
V gene: TRBV3-1; D gene: TRBD2; clone size: few; J gene: TRBJ2-5; CDR3 DNA: TGTGCCAGCAGCCCCGGGACTAGCCGGAGAGCAGGAATGGAGACCCAGTACTTC; CDR3 protein: CASSPGTSRRAGMETQYF
V gene: TRBV24-1; D gene: -; clone size: -; J gene: TRBJ1-5; CDR3 DNA: TGTGCCACCAGTGATACAGGCGGCGTCCAGCCCCAGCATTTT; CDR3 protein: CATSDTGGVQPQHF
V gene: TRBV11-2; D gene: TRBD2; clone size: -; J gene: TRBJ2-7; CDR3 DNA: TGTGCCAGCAGCTTTCGGGAGGACGACTACGAGCAGTACTTC; CDR3 protein: CASSFREDDYEQYF
V gene: TRBV29-1; D gene: TRBD2; clone size: -; J gene: TRBJ2-7; CDR3 DNA: TGCAGCGTTGTTACTGGGACTAGCGGCAACGAGCAGTACTTC; CDR3 protein: CSVVTGTSGNEQYF
V gene: TRBV9; D gene: TRBD1; clone size: -; J gene: TRBJ1-4; CDR3 DNA: TGTGCCAGCAGCAGTCGGGACAGCCATGCAACTAATGAAAAACTGTTTTTT; CDR3 protein: CASSSRDSHATNEKLFF
V gene: TRBV6-5; D gene: -; clone size: many; J gene: TRBJ1-1; CDR3 DNA: TGTGCCAGCAGTTACGAAGGGTTTTATACGTCTTTCTTT; CDR3 protein: CASSYEGFYTSFF
V gene: TRBV29-1; D gene: -; clone size: few; J gene: TRBJ1-1; CDR3 DNA: TGCAGCGTTGATAGGAACACTGAAGCTTTCTTT; CDR3 protein: CSVDRNTEAFF
V gene: TRBV19; D gene: -; clone size: -; J gene: TRBJ1-3; CDR3 DNA: TGTGCCAGTAGTACCCAGCTGGGTCAAGGAAACACCATATATTTT; CDR3 protein: CASSTQLGQGNTIYF
V gene: TRBV15; D gene: -; clone size: -; J gene: TRBJ1-4; CDR3 DNA: TGTGCCACCAGCAGAGATCCCGGAGGGGAAAAACTGTTTTTT; CDR3 protein: CATSRDPGGEKLFF
V gene: TRBV9; D gene: -; clone size: -; J gene: TRBJ2-3; CDR3 DNA: TGTGCCAGCAGCGTAAATCCAGATACGCAGTATTTT; CDR3 protein: CASSVNPDTQYF
V gene: TRBV13; D gene: -; clone size: few; J gene: TRBJ2-7; CDR3 DNA: TGTGCCAGCAGCTTAGGCAGCCAGCGGGTCTACGAGCAGTACTTC; CDR3 protein: CASSLGSQRVYEQYF
V gene: TRBV29-1; D gene: -; clone size: -; J gene: TRBJ1-1; CDR3 DNA: TGCAGCGTTGAAGGTACAGGGAAGGTTACTGAAGCTTTCTTT; CDR3 protein: CSVEGTGKVTEAFF
V gene: TRBV29-1; D gene: -; clone size: many; J gene: TRBJ2-2; CDR3 DNA: TGCAGCGTCGCCTCAGGGCAGGGCGTTACCGGGGAGCTGTTTTTT; CDR3 protein: CSVASGQGVTGELFF
V gene: TRBV12-3/TRBV12-4; D gene: TRBD1; clone size: few; J gene: TRBJ2-5; CDR3 DNA: TGTGCCAGCACTCCTGGGACAGGGGCTCTGGAGACCCAGTACTTC; CDR3 protein: CASTPGTGALETQYF
V gene: TRBV7-2; D gene: -; clone size: -; J gene: TRBJ1-3; CDR3 DNA: TGTGCCAGCAGCTTAGCCCAGTATTCCTCTGGAAACACCATATATTTT; CDR3 protein: CASSLAQYSSGNTIYF
V gene: TRBV5-1; D gene: -; clone size: -; J gene: TRBJ2-5; CDR3 DNA: TGTGCCAGCAGCGGAATACCACAGGGCGGGGAGACCCAGTACTTC; CDR3 protein: CASSGIPQGGETQYF
V gene: TRBV30; D gene: -; clone size: few; J gene: TRBJ2-4; CDR3 DNA: TGTGCCATGGAGGTCTTCCCTGGGAACATTCAGTACTTC; CDR3 protein: CAMEVFPGNIQYF
V gene: TRBV29-1; D gene: TRBD1; clone size: once; J gene: TRBJ2-2; CDR3 DNA: TGCAGCGTCGGGGACAGGGGGCTTACCGGGGAGCTGTTTTTT; CDR3 protein: CSVGDRGLTGELFF
V gene: TRBV11-2; D gene: -; clone size: many; J gene: TRBJ1-4; CDR3 DNA: TGTGCCAGCAGCCTTAAATGGGGGTTGGCTAATGAAAAACTGTTTTTT; CDR3 protein: CASSLKWGLANEKLFF
V gene: TRBV11-3; D gene: TRBD2; clone size: -; J gene: TRBJ2-1; CDR3 DNA: TGTGCCAGCAGCCGACTAGCGGGAGACACCTACAATGAGCAGTTCTTC; CDR3 protein: CASSRLAGDTYNEQFF
V gene: TRBV6-2/TRBV6-3; D gene: TRBD2; clone size: -; J gene: TRBJ2-2; CDR3 DNA: TGTGCCAGCAGTCCGACTAGCGGGTTAAACACCGGGGAGCTGTTTTTT; CDR3 protein: CASSPTSGLNTGELFF
V gene: TRBV28; D gene: -; clone size: many; J gene: TRBJ1-1; CDR3 DNA: TGTGCCAGCAGTCCCTACAGGGCTCTAAACACTGAAGCTTTCTTT; CDR3 protein: CASSPYRALNTEAFF
V gene: TRBV6-1; D gene: -; clone size: -; J gene: TRBJ1-5; CDR3 DNA: TGTGCCAGCAGTGAAGCGAAGGATCAGCCCCAGCATTTT; CDR3 protein: CASSEAKDQPQHF
V gene: TRBV15; D gene: -; clone size: -; J gene: TRBJ2-6; CDR3 DNA: TGTGCCACCAGCCAGGGACAATACAACGTCCTGACTTTC; CDR3 protein: CATSQGQYNVLTF
V gene: TRBV7-6; D gene: TRBD2; clone size: few; J gene: TRBJ2-5; CDR3 DNA: TGTGCCAGCAGCACATGGGATGGACTAGCCCGGTGGATAACAGGAATGGAAGAAGAGACCCAGTACTTC; CDR3 protein: CASSTWDGLARWITGMEEETQYF
V gene: TRBV3-1; D gene: -; clone size: once; J gene: TRBJ1-3; CDR3 DNA: TGTGCCAGCAGGACATCCTTCTCTGGAAACACCATATATTTT; CDR3 protein: CASRTSFSGNTIYF
V gene: TRBV28; D gene: -; clone size: -; J gene: TRBJ2-7; CDR3 DNA: TGTGCCAGCAGCTCAGGGACTTCGACGAACCCCTACGAGCAGTACTTC; CDR3 protein: CASSSGTSTNPYEQYF
V gene: TRBV7-3; D gene: -; clone size: few; J gene: TRBJ2-1; CDR3 DNA: TGTGCCAGCAGCCAGGGGGGTAACTACGAGCAGTTCTTC; CDR3 protein: CASSQGGNYEQFF
V gene: TRBV7-2; D gene: TRBD1; clone size: few; J gene: TRBJ1-2; CDR3 DNA: TGTGCCAGCAGCCCCGACAGGGGAAGCTACACCTTC; CDR3 protein: CASSPDRGSYTF
V gene: TRBV20-1; D gene: -; clone size: many; J gene: TRBJ1-5; CDR3 DNA: TGCAGTGCTAGAGCCGGGGGGGATCATAGCAATCAGCCCCAGCATTTT; CDR3 protein: CSARAGGDHSNQPQHF
V gene: TRBV12-3/TRBV12-4; D gene: TRBD2; clone size: many; J gene: TRBJ2-5; CDR3 DNA: TGTGCCAGCAGTTTAGGCCCGGGAGGGCAACAAGAGACCCAGTACTTC; CDR3 protein: CASSLGPGGQQETQYF